The clone carrying this T cell receptor (beta chain) was detected only once. The antigen is undetermined. V lost 0 bases and J 0 bases, leaving 11 bases between the germline ends. This CDR3 spans 15 amino acids. The germline CDR1 and CDR2 sequences are GTSNPN and SVGIG (reference sequence). The sample comes from a study of T cells in localized non-small cell lung cancer. Method: immunoSEQ multiplex PCR; TCRdb's copy keeps in-frame clones and lacks some. This sample has over 25,000 clones, with about 90% found just once. General observations from the study: The highest T cell clonality was in uninvolved adjacent lung, above tumor. A single tumor region was sequenced, leaving heterogeneity possible. Out of the top 100 tumor clones, a median about 57 were seen in adjacent lung.

The receptor comes from a woman aged 35 to 70 with stage I lung adenocarcinoma. V usage is TRBV30 and J usage is TRBJ1-2, with D perhaps matching TRBD1 (6 bases). The material sequenced was peripheral blood, taken before any cancer treatment. The CDR3 sequence: CAWSVGGNPNYGYTF. DNA for the CDR3: TGTGCCTGGAGTGTAGGGGGGAATCCTAACTATGGCTACACCTTC.